This paragraph covers one T cell receptor (beta chain) sequence. Its antigen remains unidentified. These data originate in a study of cytomegalovirus exposure and HLA in healthy donors. Study observations and caveats: CMV serostatus was the only recorded immune exposure for donors.

Primers included in the PCR were 60 Vbeta and 13 Jbeta primers. Per the original methods: Roughly 12 million shared chains were among 80 million or so unique TCR beta chains counted in a later analysis. Using immunoSEQ multiplex PCR, the repertoire was profiled, and TCRdb retains in-frame clones only, with some absent. The DNA was the basis for D and trimming; V, J and clone size are from that table. The sample carries about 200,000 clones, about 76% recorded once. This CDR3 has 14 amino acids. V lost 0 bases and J lost 8, with 11 bases in between. CDR1 is SGDLS and CDR2 is YYNGEE in the germline V gene.

This receptor was identified in a male donor in good health and CMV-seropositive. This chain joins TRBV9 and TRBJ1-4; D not certain. Source material: PBMCs. CDR3 region: CASSVGAGFEKLFF. CDR3 in DNA: TGTGCCAGCAGCGTAGGGGCGGGGTTCGAAAAACTGTTTTTT.